This TCR beta chain is from a study of response to subunit inactivated influenza vaccine listed by TCRdb under 2018. As for the study more broadly: Deep quantitative T cell receptor repertoire profiling was used in the study to track responses to a trivalent subunit inactivated influenza vaccine.

Points the paper makes about the study in general: The authors proposed that each seasonal influenza vaccination may bring in only a limited number of new T cells.

The library was obtained by RT-PCR. Data came from an Illumina HiSeq 2500. TCRdb cleaned the public reads at Q25 with fastp, built clones with MiXCR and kept in-frame beta chains. Each entry is one CDR3 protein sequence, shown with its most common DNA and genes. The sample includes some 190,000 distinct CDR3 sequences, with roughly an eighth observed a single time. Of the sample, under 30% falls within the top ten clones. As regards this clonotype: Its antigen specificity is not known. Base-call qualities are not available, and no considerably larger clone is one nucleotide away.

Counted from cysteine to phenylalanine, this CDR3 has 16 amino acids. The read is trimmed to its CDR3 DNA, 48 bases read in frame from base 1. Looking up the germline V gene (reference sequence) yields CDR1 MNHEY and CDR2 SMNVEV. Trimming takes 3 bases off V and 7 bases off J; junction bases not matched to a gene: 4. The starting material was CD8+ T cells sorted from PBMCs, obtained roughly 5 days after vaccination. This TCR came from a man aged 45-60 years who received an inactivated influenza vaccine. Donor details come from another sample of the same person, matched by shared clones. Here the chain combines TRBV27 and TRBJ2-2; the junction holds 14 bases that match TRBD2. The DNA is TGTGCCAGCAGTTTGGGACTAGCGGGAGTGAGCGGGGAGCTGTTTTTT. This yields the protein CASSLGLAGVSGELFF.